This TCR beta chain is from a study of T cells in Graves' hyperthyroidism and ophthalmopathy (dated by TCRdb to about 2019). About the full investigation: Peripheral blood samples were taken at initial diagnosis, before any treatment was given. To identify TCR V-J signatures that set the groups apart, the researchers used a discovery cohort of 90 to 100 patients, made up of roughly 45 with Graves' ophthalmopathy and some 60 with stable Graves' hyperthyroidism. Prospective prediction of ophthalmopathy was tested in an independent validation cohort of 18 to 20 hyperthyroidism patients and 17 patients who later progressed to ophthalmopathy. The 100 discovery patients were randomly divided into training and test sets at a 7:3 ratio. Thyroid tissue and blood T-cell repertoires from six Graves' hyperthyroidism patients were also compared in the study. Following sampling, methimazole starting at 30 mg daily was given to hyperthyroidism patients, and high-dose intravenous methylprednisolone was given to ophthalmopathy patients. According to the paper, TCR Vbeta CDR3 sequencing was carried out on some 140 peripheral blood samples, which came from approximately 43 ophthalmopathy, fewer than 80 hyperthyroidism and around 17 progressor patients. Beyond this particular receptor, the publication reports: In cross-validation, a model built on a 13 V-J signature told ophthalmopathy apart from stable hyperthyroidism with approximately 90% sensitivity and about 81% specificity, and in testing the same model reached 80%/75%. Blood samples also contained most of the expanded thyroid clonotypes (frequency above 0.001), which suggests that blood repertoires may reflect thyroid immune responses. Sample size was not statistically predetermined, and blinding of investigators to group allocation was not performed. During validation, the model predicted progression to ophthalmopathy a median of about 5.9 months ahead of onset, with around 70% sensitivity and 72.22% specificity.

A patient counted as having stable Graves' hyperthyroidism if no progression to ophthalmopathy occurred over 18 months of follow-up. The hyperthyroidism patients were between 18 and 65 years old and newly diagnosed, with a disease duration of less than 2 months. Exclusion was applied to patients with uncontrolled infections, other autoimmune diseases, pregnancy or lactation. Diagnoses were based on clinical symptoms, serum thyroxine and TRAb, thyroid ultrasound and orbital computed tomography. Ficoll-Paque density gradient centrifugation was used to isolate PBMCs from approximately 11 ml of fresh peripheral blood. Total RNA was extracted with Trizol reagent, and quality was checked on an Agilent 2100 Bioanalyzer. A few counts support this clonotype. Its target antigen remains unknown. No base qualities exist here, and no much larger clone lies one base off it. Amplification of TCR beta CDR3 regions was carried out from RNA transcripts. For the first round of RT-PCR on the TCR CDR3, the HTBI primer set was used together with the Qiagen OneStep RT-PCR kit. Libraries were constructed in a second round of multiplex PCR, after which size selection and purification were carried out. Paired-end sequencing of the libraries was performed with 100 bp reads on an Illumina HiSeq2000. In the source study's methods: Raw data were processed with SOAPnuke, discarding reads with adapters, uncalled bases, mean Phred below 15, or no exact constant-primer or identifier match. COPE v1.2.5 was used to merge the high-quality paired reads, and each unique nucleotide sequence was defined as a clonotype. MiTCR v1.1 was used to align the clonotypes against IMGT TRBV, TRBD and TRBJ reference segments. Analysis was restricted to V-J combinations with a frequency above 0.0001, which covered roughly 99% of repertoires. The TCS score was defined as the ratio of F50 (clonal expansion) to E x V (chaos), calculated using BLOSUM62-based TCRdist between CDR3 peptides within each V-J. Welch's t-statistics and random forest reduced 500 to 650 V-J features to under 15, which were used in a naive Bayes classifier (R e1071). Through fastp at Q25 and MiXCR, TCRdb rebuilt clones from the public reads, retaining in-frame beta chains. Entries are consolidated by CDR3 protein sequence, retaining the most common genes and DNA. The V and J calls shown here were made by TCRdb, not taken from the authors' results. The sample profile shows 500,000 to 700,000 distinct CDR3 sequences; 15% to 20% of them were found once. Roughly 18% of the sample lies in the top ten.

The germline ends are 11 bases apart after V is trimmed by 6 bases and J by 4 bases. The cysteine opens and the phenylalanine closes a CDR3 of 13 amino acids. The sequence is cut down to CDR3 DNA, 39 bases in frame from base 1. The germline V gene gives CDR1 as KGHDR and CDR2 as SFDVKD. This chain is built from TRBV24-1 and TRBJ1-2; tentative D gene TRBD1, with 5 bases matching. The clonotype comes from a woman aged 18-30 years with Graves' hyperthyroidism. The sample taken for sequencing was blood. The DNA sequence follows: TGTGCCACCAGTCCGGGGCGCGCCTATGGCTACACCTTC. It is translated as CATSPGRAYGYTF.